The entry that follows covers one T cell receptor (beta chain) sequence. Its recognized antigen is unknown. No clone much larger than this one lies a single base away; base qualities are absent. This sample was included in a study of shared clonotypes between healthy human individuals (TCRdb year 2020). About the full investigation: Two women and a few men aged 18 to 49 years were included in the cohort. Per donor, three plates each were used for CD4 naive and CD4 memory, two for CD8 naive, and one for CD8 memory. To estimate repertoire size and how much clonotype sharing occurs between individuals, the study deeply sequenced the blood TCR repertoires of 4 to 6 healthy adults. To increase sequencing depth and limit assay-specific biases, TCR repertoire library preparation and sequencing were carried out by different laboratories using diverse techniques. Leukapheresis yielded between about 0.8 and 9.5 billion PBMCs per donor.

CDR3 length: 14 amino acids, cysteine to phenylalanine. Of all the DNA, just the CDR3 is kept, 42 bases in frame from base 1. The CDR1 and CDR2 encoded by the germline V gene (reference sequence) are MNHNY and SVGAGI. The germline ends are 11 bases apart after V is trimmed by 3 bases and J by 3 bases. Using the deep immunoSEQ assay, multiplex PCR amplified TCR CDR3 regions from genomic DNA. Extracted genomic DNA from each cell subset was spread evenly across all wells of several immunoSEQ 96-well plates, with each plate serving as a replicate. For sorted subsets, each replicate PCR was loaded with around 200 ng genomic DNA, equivalent to about 30,000 T cell genomes. The purified libraries were quantified using a Qubit 3.0 fluorometer, sized with a Bioanalyzer 2100, and then quantified again using the KAPA Library Quantification kit. Every immunoSEQ 96-well plate was sequenced on a separate single-read 150-cycle Illumina NextSeq 550 flow cell. On the study's bioinformatics: Because the immunoSEQ output included only junctional sequences and no quality scores, the filtering could not be the same as the filtering used for full-length reads. To assign V/J genes and CDR3, sequences were annotated using PyIR, a Python wrapper for IgBLAST v1.9, with IMGT germline references. Reads were removed for weak V/J assignments (E-value above 1e-6), missing CDR3, stop codons, out-of-frame junctions, or ambiguous translated residues. V3J clonotypes were defined as sequences sharing the same inferred V gene, J gene, and CDR3 amino acid sequence. Percentage overlap between repertoires was calculated by dividing the number of shared unique clonotypes by the size of the smaller repertoire. Repertoire richness was assessed with RTK rarefaction, the Chao1 estimator, and Recon v2.1 estimates of unobserved clonotypes. Generation probabilities were computed with OLGA for all TCRbeta clonotypes obtained by the gDNA method from several donors. TCRdb mirrors the immuneACCESS table, restricted to in-frame sequences. Some clones are absent from its copies; in checked studies, under half trace to an unresolved V gene, and the reason for the others is unknown. D and trimming were read from the DNA, whereas the V and J calls and clone size are those reported in that table. The sample data list 2,100,000 or so clones, and almost 96% of these were observed just once. The ten largest clones represent approximately 0.13% of the sample.

The donors were healthy, HIV-negative adults who had no recently reported acute infections or vaccinations. Only Caucasian adults living in Nashville, Tennessee, USA were represented among the donors. CD4+ T cells were enriched by magnetic negative selection, after which naive cells were positively selected on CD45RA and the negative fraction was taken as the memory subset. After blood collection by leukapheresis, PBMCs were isolated using Ficoll-Histopaque density gradient centrifugation and then cryopreserved in the vapor phase of liquid nitrogen. Analytical flow cytometry was used to check the purity and quantity of every magnetically sorted T cell population. From each sorted fraction, genomic DNA was isolated and quantified by UV absorbance on a Nanodrop 2000c. Broader findings and caveats from the paper: Based on pairwise subsampling, the degree of clonotype sharing among donors was expected to be affected by sequencing depth. Higher generation probabilities were observed for clonotypes shared by all four sorted-subset donors than for non-shared clonotypes. Only blood was sampled, and tissue TCR repertoires likely differ from those in blood. The small number of donors limited the genetic and exposure-history diversity represented. Larger estimated clonotype richness was generally found for naive subsets than for memory subsets. Incomplete sequencing was indicated by rarefaction of sorted-subset datasets, despite the large sequencing depth. About 4.5% of naive CD4, around 4% of naive CD8, approximately 2.2% of memory CD4, and 0.35% to 0.5% of memory CD8 clonotypes were shared across several donors.

Sequencing used naive CD4+ T cells sorted from blood. The label giving this sample's cell subset or site can be read as: CD45RA+ positively selected. The chain is encoded by TRBV6-6 joined to TRBJ1-1, with TRBD1 perhaps the D gene, on 6 matching bases. The receptor's source is a man between 18 and 29 years old in good health. CDR3 loop: CASSYDRLYTEAFF. The DNA reads TGTGCCAGCAGTTATGACAGGCTCTACACTGAAGCTTTCTTT.